This entry describes one TCR beta chain. Antigen specificity is unknown. This CDR3 has 15 residues. Germline CDR1 reads SNHLY; CDR2 reads FYNNEI. V dropped 5 bases and J dropped 3 bases, with 13 bases sitting between them. This sample was included in a study of cytomegalovirus exposure and HLA in healthy donors. Whole-study results and caveats: In a later analysis, HLA-C alleles had the fewest associated TCRs, DRB1 alleles the most. Looking again later, the authors saw that most CMV-associated TCR beta chains seemed HLA-restricted.

The PCR employed 60 Vbeta primers together with 13 Jbeta primers. Produced via immunoSEQ multiplex PCR; TCRdb's table is partial and in-frame only. There are 150,000 to 200,000 clones in the sample; around 80% occur only once, and about 1.5% lies in the top ten. J is TRBJ1-4 and V is TRBV2, with D possibly TRBD1 on 6 matching bases. Sequencing was carried out using PBMCs. The TCR was taken from a man between 18 and 29 years old in good health and CMV-seronegative. In DNA form, the CDR3 reads TGTGCCAGCAGTCTACAGGGAGTAGCTAATGAAAAACTGTTTTTT. Residues: CASSLQGVANEKLFF.